These 24 T cell receptor beta chains were sequenced from one sample in a study of blood T cell repertoires in COVID-19. Some clones are missing from TCRdb's copy, which holds only in-frame ones; the method was immunoSEQ multiplex PCR. The table lists some 100,000 clones, around four fifths of them singletons. The sequenced sample was peripheral blood. Source of these receptors: a human donor in a cohort sampled during active COVID-19.

The chain carries TRBV7-2 and TRBJ2-5, with 12 bases fitting TRBD1. This CDR3 region has 16 residues. CDR1 is SGHTA, CDR2 FQGNSA, per germline. V shed 2 bases, J shed 6 bases, and the junction held 7 bases outside the gene matches. CDR3 sequence reads: CASSLRGTGGAQTQYF. Written as DNA, the CDR3 is TGTGCCAGCAGCTTAAGGGGGACAGGGGGCGCGCAGACCCAGTACTTC.

V usage is TRBV28 and J usage is TRBJ1-2; D unclear. This CDR3 has 13 amino acids. Trimming took off 5 bases at V and 8 bases at J, with 15 bases between the two ends. CDR1 is MDHEN and CDR2 is SYDVKM in the germline V gene. The CDR3 coding sequence is TGTGCCAGCAGTCCCTACTCAGGTATCGGCTACACCTTC. Translating gives CASSPYSGIGYTF.

V usage is TRBV3-1 (or the pseudogene TRBV3-2) and J usage is TRBJ1-1, with TRBD1 matching 7 bases. Trimming cost V 4 bases and J 1 base; bases outside gene matches: 3. CDR1 and CDR2 (germline): LGHDT, YNNKEL (reference sequence). The CDR3 runs 14 residues. Written as DNA, the CDR3 is TGTGCCAGCAGCCCGCGGGACAGGAACACTGAAGCTTTCTTT. As protein: CASSPRDRNTEAFF.

This clone was found once. V usage is TRBV29-1 and J usage is TRBJ1-1; 8 bases are shared with TRBD1. From germline, CDR1 is SQVTM and CDR2 ANQGSEA. Losses at the gene ends were 1 base for V and 3 bases for J; bases not matched to a gene: 1. The CDR3 totals 13 residues. The CDR3 DNA is TGCAGCGTTGAAGTGGACAGGGACACTGAAGCTTTCTTT. Encoded protein: CSVEVDRDTEAFF.

V and J are TRBV28 and TRBJ2-7; TRBD1 aligns across 7 bases. V dropped 8 bases and J dropped 5; count of bases not matched to a gene: 12. This CDR3 is 14 amino acids long. Germline CDR1 is MDHEN and CDR2 is SYDVKM. In DNA form, the CDR3 reads TGTGCCAGCCGACTCCGGGACAGAGTCCACGAGCAGTACTTC. Translating gives CASRLRDRVHEQYF.

The CDR3 sequence is CASSLKGAYEQYF. The CDR3, as DNA: TGTGCCAGCAGTTTAAAGGGGGCATACGAGCAGTACTTC. The chain carries TRBV27 and TRBJ2-7; 7 nucleotides align to TRBD1. V shed 2 bases and J 4 bases; nucleotides not matched to a gene: 2. The CDR3 has 13 residues. The germline gives CDR1 MNHEY, CDR2 SMNVEV (reference sequence).

The rearrangement links TRBV29-1 to TRBJ2-1; 12 bases line up with TRBD1. The germline CDR1 and CDR2 sequences are SQVTM and ANQGSEA. This CDR3 has 13 amino acids. V gave up 5 bases and J gave up 9 bases; unmatched junction bases: 5. CDR3 sequence (DNA): TGCAGCGTTAGGGGACAGGGGGCGGGTGAGCAGTTCTTC. This encodes CSVRGQGAGEQFF.

V and J are TRBV9 and TRBJ2-3; TRBD1 might be the D (6 bases). There are 16 residues in the CDR3. The V and J ends lost 4 bases and 4 bases respectively, with 19 bases between them. CDR1 and CDR2 from the germline V gene are SGDLS and YYNGEE. CDR3 protein: CASSPPGQDFADTQYF. CDR3 sequence (DNA): TGTGCCAGCAGCCCGCCGGGACAAGACTTTGCAGATACGCAGTATTTT.

V gene TRBV6-6 combines with J gene TRBJ2-2; D ambiguous. This CDR3 spans 16 amino acids. The V end lost 6 bases, the J end lost 1 base, and 15 bases lay between the germline ends. In germline, CDR1 is MNHNY, CDR2 SVGAGI (reference sequence). CDR3 in amino acids: CASSDLKGGNTGELFF. In DNA, the CDR3 is TGTGCCAGCAGCGACCTTAAAGGCGGGAACACCGGGGAGCTGTTTTTT.

This rearrangement joins TRBV9 to TRBJ1-3; possibly TRBD1 for D (6 bases). The germline CDR1 and CDR2 sequences are SGDLS and YYNGEE. This CDR3 region has 14 residues. Trimming pared 1 base from V and 4 bases from J, leaving 9 bases between. The CDR3 here is CASSVSQGGNTIYF. The CDR3 bases are TGTGCCAGCAGCGTAAGCCAGGGGGGAAACACCATATATTTT.

This chain connects TRBV28 to TRBJ2-2; TRBD2 might be the D (6 bases). V was cut by 3 bases and J by 1 base, with 6 bases left in between. The CDR3 extends over 14 amino acids. The germline V gene encodes CDR1 MDHEN and CDR2 SYDVKM. This CDR3 reads CASSLGGNTGELFF. Written as DNA, the CDR3 is TGTGCCAGCAGTTTGGGGGGGAACACCGGGGAGCTGTTTTTT.

V and J are TRBV7-2 and TRBJ2-6; D gene ambiguous. Looked up from germline, CDR1 is SGHTA and CDR2 is FQGNSA. V gave up 5 bases and J gave up 1 base, with 6 bases separating them. This CDR3 has 14 amino acids. CDR3 amino acids: CASSPTSGANVLTF. CDR3 nucleotides: TGTGCCAGCAGCCCCACTTCTGGGGCCAACGTCCTGACTTTC.

The chain has TRBV5-1 and TRBJ2-7; TRBD1 matches 9 bases. In germline, CDR1 is SGHRS, CDR2 YFSETQ. V trimming: 4 bases; J trimming: 3 bases; junction bases outside the gene matches: 2. The length of the CDR3 is 13 residues. CDR3 region: CASSRDRDYEQYF. The DNA of the CDR3 is TGCGCCAGCAGCCGGGACAGGGACTACGAGCAGTACTTC.

The chain carries TRBV5-1 and TRBJ1-5; no clear D. The germline gives CDR1 SGHRS, CDR2 YFSETQ. V lost 5 bases to trimming and J lost 4 bases, with 16 bases between them. The CDR3 contains 15 residues. The CDR3 is CASRPNAAGNQPQHF. DNA for the CDR3: TGCGCCAGCAGGCCCAATGCGGCCGGAAATCAGCCCCAGCATTTT. The entire variable domain, with the rest obtained from reference TRBV5-1 and TRBJ1-5, is as follows: KAGVTQTPRYLIKTRGQQVTLSCSPISGHRSVSWYQQTPGQGLQFLFEYFSETQRNKGNFPGRFSGRQFSNSRSEMNVSTLELGDSALYLCASRPNAAGNQPQHFGDGTRLSIL.

The rearrangement uses TRBV6-6 and TRBJ1-4; D may be TRBD1 (5 bases). The CDR3 covers 15 residues. Germline V lookup: CDR1 MNHNY, CDR2 SVGAGI (reference sequence). Trimming removed 6 bases from V and 3 bases from J, with 14 bases in between. CDR3 in amino acids: CASRRDGGSNEKLFF. CDR3 coding DNA: TGTGCCAGCAGAAGGGACGGAGGGTCTAATGAAAAACTGTTTTTT.

This chain links TRBV9 with TRBJ2-3; TRBD1 matches at 9 bases. The CDR3 loop spans 17 amino acids. Germline V lookup: CDR1 SGDLS, CDR2 YYNGEE. The ends lost 0 bases at V and 4 bases at J; junction bases unmatched: 9. The CDR3 sequence is CASSVGIGTGLADTQYF. In DNA form, the CDR3 reads TGTGCCAGCAGCGTAGGGATCGGGACAGGGTTGGCAGATACGCAGTATTTT.

This clone was detected only a few times. This chain connects TRBV5-1 to TRBJ2-3, with a possible D match to TRBD1 (5 bases). CDR1 SGHRS and CDR2 YFSETQ come from the germline V gene. The V end lost 2 bases, the J end lost 0 bases, and 7 bases lay between the germline ends. The CDR3 has 14 amino acids. CDR3 sequence: CASSFWTSTDTQYF. CDR3 nucleotide sequence: TGCGCCAGCAGCTTTTGGACAAGCACAGATACGCAGTATTTT.

The V call is TRBV11-2, the J call TRBJ2-3; 8 bases align to TRBD2. V shed 1 base, J shed 2 bases, and the junction held 8 bases outside the gene matches. This CDR3 contains 17 residues. Germline values: CDR1 SGHAT, CDR2 FQNNGV. The CDR3 region has the DNA TGTGCCAGCAGCTTAGGGGGCCGGGGGGGGTACACAGATACGCAGTATTTT. It translates to CASSLGGRGGYTDTQYF.

This clone came up a few times. The DNA of the CDR3 is TGTGCCAGCGGGACTTCCGGAATTGAAGCTTTCTTT. Residues: CASGTSGIEAFF. J is TRBJ1-1 and V is TRBV6-5; D might be TRBD1 (5 bases). The CDR3 contains 12 residues. Trimming stripped 8 bases from V and 7 bases from J, with 14 bases between. Germline V gene data show CDR1 as MNHEY and CDR2 as SVGAGI.

The rearrangement joins TRBV5-4 to TRBJ1-3; D is perhaps TRBD1 (5 bases). The V gene's germline CDR1 is SGHNT and CDR2 YYREEE (reference sequence). Deletions cut 4 bases from V and 1 base from J, with 12 bases between. CDR3 length equals 15 residues. CDR3 DNA sequence: TGTGCCAGCAGCCCTCCGGGGGGGTCTGGAAACACCATATATTTT. This encodes CASSPPGGSGNTIYF.

The rearrangement uses TRBV29-1 and TRBJ2-4; tentatively, D is TRBD2 (6 bases). The CDR3 has 14 residues. V lost 0 bases, J lost 9 bases, and 15 bases lay in between. CDR1 is SQVTM and CDR2 is ANQGSEA in the germline V gene. CDR3 amino acids: CSVEEQTGAGIQYF. CDR3 nucleotides: TGCAGCGTTGAAGAGCAGACGGGAGCTGGCATTCAGTACTTC. The variable domain in full, with the rest retrieved from reference TRBV29-1 and TRBJ2-4, is SAVISQKPSRDICQRGTSLTIQCQVDSQVTMMFWYRQQPGQSLTLIATANQGSEATYESGFVIDKFPISRPNLTFSTLTVSNMSPEDSSIYLCSVEEQTGAGIQYFGAGTRLSVL.

In DNA, the CDR3 is TGTGCCAGCAGTAAGGACAGGGGGCACGGCGAGCAGTACTTC. Protein sequence: CASSKDRGHGEQYF. This chain uses TRBV6-5 with TRBJ2-7, with TRBD1 matching over 11 bases. The CDR3 loop spans 14 amino acids. V gave up 5 bases and J gave up 6 bases; unmatched junction bases: 6. The germline gives CDR1 MNHEY, CDR2 SVGAGI.

The V and J genes are TRBV4-1 and TRBJ2-7; tentative D call: TRBD2 (6 bases). The V gene's germline CDR1 is MGHRA and CDR2 YSYEKL. The length of the CDR3 is 17 residues. V was shortened by 1 base and J by 0 bases, with 16 bases between the two germline ends. The CDR3 DNA follows: TGCGCCAGCAGCCAAGGTCCGTCGGGGACTCGCTCCTACGAGCAGTACTTC. Amino acid sequence: CASSQGPSGTRSYEQYF.

The V and J genes are TRBV5-1 and TRBJ2-1; a weak D match, TRBD2 (5 bases). CDR1 and CDR2 (germline): SGHRS, YFSETQ. The CDR3 has 14 residues. Trimming removed 4 bases from V and 9 bases from J, with 17 bases in between. As DNA, the CDR3 is TGCGCCAGCAGCGATGACTACCGGGATCCTGAGCAGTTCTTC. Translating it yields CASSDDYRDPEQFF.